These 11 T cell receptor beta chains were all obtained from the same sample, sequenced in a study of CD8 T cells in Susac syndrome. Reverse transcription used roughly 0.45 to 1 ug RNA and random hexamers. TCRdb re-called the immunoSEQ multiplex PCR reads through MiXCR, storing one row per CDR3 protein. Of fewer than 350,000 distinct CDR3 sequences in the sample, around 92% were seen once. Sequenced sample: CD4+ T cells from PBMCs. The receptors stem from a human donor with multiple sclerosis.

The chain uses TRBV20-1 and TRBJ2-7, with 12 bases identical to TRBD2. V trimming: 0 bases; J trimming: 5 bases; junction bases outside the gene matches: 5. The length of the CDR3 is 15 residues. CDR1 DFQATT and CDR2 SNEGSKA come from the germline V gene (reference sequence). CDR3 residues: CSAREETSGSDEQYF. DNA of the CDR3: TGCAGTGCTAGAGAAGAGACTAGCGGGAGCGACGAGCAGTACTTC.

The chain combines TRBV6-2 or TRBV6-3 with TRBJ1-5, with no clear D. The CDR3 length is 13 residues. The germline gives CDR1 MNHEY, CDR2 SVGEGT. Trimming cost V 2 bases and J 2 bases, with 4 bases left between them. The CDR3 protein is CASSYVGNQPQHF. The CDR3 DNA reads as TGTGCCAGCAGTTACGTTGGCAATCAGCCCCAGCATTTT.

This chain connects TRBV7-8 to TRBJ2-1; TRBD2 might be the D (6 bases). The CDR3 covers 14 residues. Germline V gene lookup returns CDR1 SGHVS and CDR2 FQNEAQ. The V and J ends lost 4 bases and 8 bases respectively, with 15 bases between them. The CDR3 sequence: CASSSAEGRHEQFF. CDR3 DNA: TGTGCCAGCAGCTCCGCCGAAGGGAGGCATGAGCAGTTCTTC.

V is TRBV20-1 and J is TRBJ2-7; 11 bases are a match to TRBD2. V shed 5 bases, J shed 6 bases, and the junction held 9 bases outside the gene matches. Germline V gene data show CDR1 as DFQATT and CDR2 as SNEGSKA (reference sequence). The CDR3 extends over 14 amino acids. The CDR3 reads CSAVGTSGRGEQYF. CDR3 nucleotides: TGCAGTGCTGTCGGGACTAGCGGTAGGGGCGAGCAGTACTTC.

This chain connects TRBV6-5 to TRBJ1-1; possibly TRBD1 for D (6 bases). V lost 6 bases and J lost 6, with 17 bases in between. The CDR3 is made up of 14 amino acids. Germline lookup yields CDR1 MNHEY and CDR2 SVGAGI. The CDR3 region has the DNA TGTGCCAGCAGGCCACCCCAGGGGATGGCTGAAGCTTTCTTT. Protein: CASRPPQGMAEAFF.

This chain uses TRBV15 with TRBJ1-1; 8 nucleotides line up with TRBD1. V gave up 0 bases and J gave up 7 bases; unmatched junction bases: 7. The CDR3 covers 15 residues. CDR1 LNHNV and CDR2 YYDKDF come from the germline V gene (reference sequence). In DNA, the CDR3 is TGTGCCACCAGCAGAGAAGCCAGGGGGCAAAGTGAAGCTTTCTTT. The encoded protein is CATSREARGQSEAFF. Supplemented by reference TRBV15 and TRBJ1-1, the full variable domain reads DAMVIQNPRYQVTQFGKPVTLSCSQTLNHNVMYWYQQKSSQAPKLLFHYYDKDFNNEADTPDNFQSRRPNTSFCFLDIRSPGLGDTAMYLCATSREARGQSEAFFGQGTRLTVV.

The V call is TRBV29-1, the J call TRBJ1-5, with D possibly matching TRBD1 (5 bases). Germline loops: CDR1 SQVTM, CDR2 ANQGSEA. Trimming removed 6 bases from V and 3 bases from J, with 9 bases in between. The CDR3 consists of 12 residues. CDR3 loop: CSVGAANQPQHF. Written as DNA, the CDR3 is TGCAGCGTAGGGGCAGCCAATCAGCCCCAGCATTTT.

The chain carries TRBV6-6 and TRBJ1-2; no firm D call. This CDR3 is built from 11 residues. CDR1 is MNHNY, CDR2 SVGAGI, per germline (reference sequence). V lost 9 bases and J 4 bases, leaving 9 bases between the germline ends. CDR3 residues: CASNDIYGYTF. The CDR3 DNA is TGTGCCAGTAATGACATCTATGGCTACACCTTC.

This clonotype was detected once. The rearrangement joins TRBV6-5 to TRBJ1-1, with 7 bases identical to TRBD1. The V segment lost 7 bases and the J segment 4 bases; nucleotides outside the gene matches: 12. The V gene's germline CDR1 is MNHEY and CDR2 SVGAGI. The CDR3 covers 15 residues. CDR3: CASKGARGRSTEAFF. CDR3 DNA sequence: TGTGCCAGCAAGGGGGCCAGGGGCCGGAGCACTGAAGCTTTCTTT.

The genes are TRBV6-2 or TRBV6-3 and TRBJ2-1, with TRBD2 identical over 12 bases. Germline CDR1 is MNHEY and CDR2 is SVGEGT. With 10 bases clipped from V and 5 bases from J, the junction kept 24 bases outside the gene matches. This CDR3 spans 20 amino acids. The CDR3 sequence: CATLGAGLAGPTHRNNEQFF. CDR3 sequence (DNA): TGTGCCACCTTGGGGGCGGGACTAGCGGGCCCGACCCACAGAAACAATGAGCAGTTCTTC.

This clonotype was counted a single time. In nucleotides, the CDR3 is TGTGCCAGCATCTCGGACGGGAGGAGGGCCACAGATACGCAGTATTTT. This encodes CASISDGRRATDTQYF. V and J are TRBV6-1 and TRBJ2-3; TRBD2 agrees at 7 bases. CDR1 is MNHNS and CDR2 is SASEGT in the germline V gene. The V segment lost 7 bases and the J segment 2 bases; nucleotides outside the gene matches: 12. The length of the CDR3 is 16 residues.